The 2 T cell receptor beta chains listed next were all sequenced from one sample in a study of T cell changes during pregnancy in multiple sclerosis. Data came from immunoSEQ multiplex PCR; TCRdb stores just in-frame clones and leaves some out. The sample records tens of thousands of clones, 92% being singletons. Sequencing used CD4+ T cells from peripheral blood mononuclear cells, obtained in the second trimester of pregnancy. These TCRs come from a female donor with multiple sclerosis, enrolled in a pregnancy study.

The rearrangement joins TRBV21-1 to TRBJ1-5. TRBV21-1 is listed as a pseudogene. CDR3 size: 16 residues. CDR3: CASSKEEGGGNQPQHF. The CDR3 bases are TGTGCCAGCAGCAAAGAAGAAGGGGGGGGCAATCAGCCCCAGCATTTT.

This sequence joins TRBV7-8 and TRBJ2-7; 7 bases fit TRBD1. CDR3 length: 16 residues. With V trimmed by 5 bases and J by 2 bases, 12 bases remained unmatched. CDR1 and CDR2 (germline): SGHVS, FQNEAQ. The CDR3 DNA is TGTGCCAGCAGCCAAAAGCGAGGGGGCACGACCTACGAGCAGTACTTC. Translated, it gives CASSQKRGGTTYEQYF.